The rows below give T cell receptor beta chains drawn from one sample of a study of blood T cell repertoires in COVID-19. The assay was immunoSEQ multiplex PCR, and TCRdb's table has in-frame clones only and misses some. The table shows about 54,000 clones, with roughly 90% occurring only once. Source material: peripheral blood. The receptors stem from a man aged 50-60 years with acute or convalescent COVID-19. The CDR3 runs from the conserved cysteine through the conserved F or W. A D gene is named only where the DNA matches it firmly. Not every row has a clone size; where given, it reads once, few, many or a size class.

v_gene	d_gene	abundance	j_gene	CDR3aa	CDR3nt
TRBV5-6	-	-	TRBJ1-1	CASSQAKNTEAFF	TGTGCCAGCAGCCAGGCCAAGAACACTGAAGCTTTCTTT
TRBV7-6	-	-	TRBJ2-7	CASSPPEGHYEQYF	TGTGCCAGCAGCCCACCGGAGGGGCACTACGAGCAGTACTTC
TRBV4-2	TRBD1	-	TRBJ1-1	CASRLLGQGPINTEAFF	TGTGCCAGCAGATTGCTCGGACAGGGGCCTATTAACACTGAAGCTTTCTTT
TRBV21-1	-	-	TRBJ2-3	CASSKVGGKGTDTQYF	TGTGCCAGCAGCAAAGTGGGAGGGAAGGGCACAGATACGCAGTATTTT
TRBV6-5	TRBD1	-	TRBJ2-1	CAARGNNNEQFF	TGTGCCGCCAGGGGGAACAACAATGAGCAGTTCTTC
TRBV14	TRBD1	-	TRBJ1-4	CASSPLGQGAANEKLFF	TGTGCCAGCAGCCCCTTGGGACAGGGGGCTGCTAATGAAAAACTGTTTTTT
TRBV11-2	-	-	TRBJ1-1	CASSRTVMNTEAFF	TGTGCCAGCAGCCGGACAGTTATGAACACTGAAGCTTTCTTT
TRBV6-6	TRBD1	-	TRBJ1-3	CASRRRTGVNSGNTIYF	TGTGCCAGCAGACGACGGACAGGCGTTAACTCTGGAAACACCATATATTTT
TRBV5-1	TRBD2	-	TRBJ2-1	CASSLIWFAGGPNDNEQFF	TGCGCCAGCAGCTTAATCTGGTTTGCGGGAGGCCCTAATGACAATGAGCAGTTCTTC
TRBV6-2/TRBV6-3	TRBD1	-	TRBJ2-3	CASSFRDRADTQYF	TGTGCCAGCAGTTTCCGGGACAGGGCAGATACGCAGTATTTT
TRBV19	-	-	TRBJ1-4	CASSLGQRVSSTNEKLFF	TGTGCCAGTAGTCTCGGTCAGCGCGTGAGCTCAACTAATGAAAAACTGTTTTTT
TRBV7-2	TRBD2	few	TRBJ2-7	CASSPRTSGNYEQYF	TGTGCCAGCAGCCCCCGGACTAGCGGGAACTACGAGCAGTACTTC
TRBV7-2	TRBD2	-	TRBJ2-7	CAARERDDPYEQYF	TGTGCCGCCAGGGAGCGGGACGACCCCTACGAGCAGTACTTC
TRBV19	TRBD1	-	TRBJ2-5	CASSSQGARETQYF	TGTGCCAGTAGTTCCCAGGGGGCGCGGGAGACCCAGTACTTC
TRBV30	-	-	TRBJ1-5	CAWSVLGNQPQHF	TGTGCCTGGAGTGTACTGGGCAATCAGCCCCAGCATTTT
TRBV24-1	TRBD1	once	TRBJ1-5	CATGGQGSQPQHF	TGTGCCACCGGGGGACAGGGATCCCAGCCCCAGCATTTT
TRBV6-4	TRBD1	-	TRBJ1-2	CASSPGQGFYGYTF	TGTGCCAGCAGCCCGGGACAGGGGTTCTATGGCTACACCTTC
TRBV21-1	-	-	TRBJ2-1	CASSKEKTSGSGEQFF	TGTGCCAGCAGCAAAGAGAAGACTAGCGGGAGTGGTGAGCAGTTCTTC
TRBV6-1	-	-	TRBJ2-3	CASSEQGTDTQYF	TGTGCCAGCAGTGAACAGGGGACAGATACGCAGTATTTT
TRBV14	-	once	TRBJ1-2	CASSPREREQLNYGYTF	TGTGCCAGCAGCCCCCGCGAACGAGAACAGCTGAACTATGGCTACACCTTC
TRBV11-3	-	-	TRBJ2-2	CASSLGQGNTGELFF	TGTGCCAGCAGCTTAGGGCAGGGGAACACCGGGGAGCTGTTTTTT
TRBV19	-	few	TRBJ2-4	CASSPPWTTHGAKNIQYF	TGTGCCAGTAGTCCTCCCTGGACTACTCATGGGGCCAAAAACATTCAGTACTTC
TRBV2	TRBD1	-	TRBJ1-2	CASSPGQVNYGYTF	TGTGCCAGCAGTCCAGGACAGGTTAACTATGGCTACACCTTC
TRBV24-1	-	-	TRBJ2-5	CATSDPRTPAETQYF	TGTGCCACCAGTGATCCCCGGACTCCCGCGGAGACCCAGTACTTC
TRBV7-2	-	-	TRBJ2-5	CASSFWAGSLKETQYF	TGTGCCAGCAGCTTCTGGGCCGGTTCACTTAAAGAGACCCAGTACTTC
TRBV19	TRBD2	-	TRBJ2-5	CASSIEAGTGKTQYF	TGTGCCAGTAGTATAGAAGCGGGGACTGGAAAGACCCAGTACTTC
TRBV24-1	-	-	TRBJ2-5	CATSDPSGEETQYF	TGTGCCACCAGTGACCCCTCGGGGGAGGAGACCCAGTACTTC
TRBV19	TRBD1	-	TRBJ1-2	CASSIPGGEGGYTF	TGTGCCAGTAGTATCCCAGGGGGCGAAGGTGGCTACACCTTC
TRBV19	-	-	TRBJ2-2	CASSIVGAHNTGELFF	TGTGCCAGTAGTATAGTGGGGGCCCATAACACCGGGGAGCTGTTTTTT
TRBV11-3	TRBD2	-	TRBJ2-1	CASSSPPSGRSEQFF	TGTGCCAGCAGCTCCCCCCCTAGCGGGAGGAGCGAGCAGTTCTTC
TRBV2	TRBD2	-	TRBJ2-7	CASGTSGNREQYF	TGTGCCAGCGGGACTAGCGGGAATCGGGAGCAGTACTTC
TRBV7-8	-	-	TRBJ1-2	CASSLNSNYGYTF	TGTGCCAGCAGCTTGAACTCTAACTATGGCTACACCTTC
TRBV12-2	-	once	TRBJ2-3	CASRPGQGPCTDTQYF	TGTGCAAGTCGCCCTGGACAGGGGCCTTGCACAGATACGCAGTATTTT
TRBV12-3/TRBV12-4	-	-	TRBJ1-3	CASSPRGYTIYF	TGTGCCAGCAGTCCCAGGGGTTACACCATATATTTT
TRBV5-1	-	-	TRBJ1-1	CASSLFNQGTEAFF	TGCGCCAGCAGCTTGTTCAATCAGGGAACTGAAGCTTTCTTT
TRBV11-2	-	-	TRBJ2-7	CASSRMDRSLSYEQYF	TGTGCCAGCAGCCGTATGGACAGAAGCCTATCCTACGAGCAGTACTTC
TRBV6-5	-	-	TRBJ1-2	CASSYSAVRDGYTF	TGTGCCAGCAGTTACTCGGCAGTACGGGATGGCTACACCTTC
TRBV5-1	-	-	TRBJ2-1	CASSFSSGSSYNEQFF	TGCGCCAGCAGCTTTAGTAGCGGAAGCTCCTACAATGAGCAGTTCTTC
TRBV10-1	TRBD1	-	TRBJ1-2	CASSDGTAYIFNYGYTF	TGCGCCAGCAGTGATGGGACAGCCTATATCTTTAACTATGGCTACACCTTC
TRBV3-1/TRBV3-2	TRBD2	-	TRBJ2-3	CASSLGLAGVGGDTQYF	TGTGCCAGCAGCCTGGGACTAGCGGGAGTGGGAGGAGATACGCAGTATTTT
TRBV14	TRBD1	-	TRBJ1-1	CASSQSTGSGAFF	TGTGCCAGCAGCCAGTCGACAGGGAGCGGGGCTTTCTTT